Presented here are 7 T cell receptor beta chains from one specimen sequenced in a study of identical twins. TCRdb analysed the 5' RACE reads with MiXCR anew, one entry per CDR3 protein. The repertoire consists of hundreds of thousands of distinct CDR3 sequences, with around 8.6% occurring once and the leading ten covering more than 0.75%. In addition, the sample was reused for a study of yellow fever vaccine responses in identical twins.

Sequencing was carried out using PBMCs. These receptors all come from a young woman in good health.

This chain connects TRBV7-2 to TRBJ2-7; TRBD2 is a possible D gene (6 bases). Trimming pared 5 bases from V and 5 bases from J, leaving 13 bases between. This CDR3 comprises 13 residues. The germline CDR1 and CDR2 sequences are SGHTA and FQGNSA. The CDR3 sequence: CASSATSINEQYF. CDR3 sequence (DNA): TGTGCCAGCAGCGCGACTAGTATCAACGAGCAGTACTTC.

This clonotype was found a few times. The chain has TRBV3-1 and TRBJ1-1; no clear D gene. V lost 1 base, J lost 7 bases, and 16 bases lay in between. Germline CDR1 and CDR2: LGHDT and YNNKEL (reference sequence). This CDR3 is built from 15 residues. CDR3 residues: CASSQVSDAEGEAFF. CDR3 DNA sequence: TGTGCCAGCAGCCAAGTGTCGGACGCCGAGGGTGAAGCTTTCTTT.

This clonotype was counted between two and nine times. V gene TRBV2 combines with J gene TRBJ2-5, with 13 bases matching TRBD2. V shed 7 bases, J shed 4 bases, and the junction held 15 bases outside the gene matches. This CDR3 comprises 18 residues. Per germline, CDR1 SNHLY and CDR2 FYNNEI. The CDR3 reads CASTTFRTSGGGLETQYF. In nucleotides, the CDR3 is TGTGCCAGCACTACTTTTCGGACTAGCGGGGGAGGCCTAGAGACCCAGTACTTC.

A remark on this clonotype: A much larger clonotype is one base distant, so this may be a read error. The V gene is TRBV3-1, the J gene TRBJ2-3, with D possibly matching TRBD2 (5 bases). The germline V gene has CDR1 LGHDT and CDR2 YNNKEL (reference sequence). The CDR3 runs to 14 residues. The V end was cut by 0 bases, the J end by 6 bases, with 10 bases between. CDR3 sequence reads: CASSQDWQRDTQYF. Here the CDR3 DNA reads TGTGCCAGCAGCCAAGACTGGCAGCGGGATACGCAGTATTTT.

The V gene is TRBV5-1, the J gene TRBJ1-6; no clear D. The V gene's germline CDR1 is SGHRS and CDR2 YFSETQ. CDR3 length: 15 amino acids. Trimming cost V 1 base and J 5 bases, with 10 bases left between them. CDR3 bases: TGCGCCAGCAGCTTGATAGGCCCCAATAATTCACCCCTCCACTTT. Translating it yields CASSLIGPNNSPLHF.

In its sample, this clonotype was seen many times. The rearrangement links TRBV12-3 or TRBV12-4 to TRBJ2-1; 8 positions match TRBD2. The CDR3 runs to 13 residues. V shed 8 bases, J shed 8 bases, and the junction held 8 bases outside the gene matches. CDR3 bases: TGTGCCAGCTCCCGGGGGGGGTTTGATGAGCAGTTCTTC. Translating gives CASSRGGFDEQFF.

This clonotype was seen a handful of times. The chain employs TRBV7-9 and TRBJ1-1, with unresolved D. Germline loops: CDR1 SEHNR, CDR2 FQNEAQ (reference sequence). V gave up 5 bases and J gave up 5 bases, with 12 bases separating them. The CDR3 is made up of 13 amino acids. The CDR3 nucleotides read TGTGCCAGCAGCCCCGGAGCGATTACTGAAGCTTTCTTT. Translated, it gives CASSPGAITEAFF. The complete variable domain, with remaining parts taken from reference TRBV7-9 and TRBJ1-1, reads DTGVSQNPRHKITKRGQNVTFRCDPISEHNRLYWYRQTLGQGPEFLTYFQNEAQLEKSRLLSDRFSAERPKGSFSTLEIQRTEQGDSAMYLCASSPGAITEAFFGQGTRLTVV.